Below, one TCR beta chain is given with its context. The antigen is not known. The record originates from a study of T cell responses to AZD1222 COVID-19 vaccine. Germline loops: CDR1 MDHEN, CDR2 SYDVKM. The CDR3 is 14 residues long. Trimming cost V 3 bases and J 5 bases, with 13 bases left between them. The assay was immunoSEQ multiplex PCR, and TCRdb's table has in-frame clones only and misses some. The table includes 27,000 or so clones, over 80% detected once. Study-wide results and limits: Targets within unmutated variant regions were reportedly found for nearly half of spike-specific TCRs.

V usage is TRBV28 and J usage is TRBJ2-5; a possible D gene is TRBD1 (6 bases). The starting material was peripheral blood, obtained 28 days after the second AZD1222 dose. This clonotype was sampled from an adult who received the AZD1222 COVID-19 vaccine. This CDR3 is CASSLHQGFETQYF. DNA for the CDR3: TGTGCCAGCAGTTTGCATCAGGGGTTCGAGACCCAGTACTTC.